One TCR beta chain is described in this entry. The CDR3 sequence is 14 residues long. The germline V gene has CDR1 LNHDA and CDR2 SQIVND (reference sequence). V dropped 6 bases and J dropped 9 bases, with 18 bases sitting between them. The data are from a study of shared clonotypes between healthy human individuals. It was at deep level that the assay was run. Using immunoSEQ multiplex PCR, the repertoire was profiled, and TCRdb retains in-frame clones only, with some absent. The sample includes roughly 1.5 million clones, under 99% of them seen just once. The receptor's source is a man aged 30 to 45 in good health. Sequenced material: naive CD4+ T cells sorted from blood. This sample's subset: CD45RA+ positively selected. This rearrangement joins TRBV19 to TRBJ2-4; D is tentatively TRBD1 or TRBD2 (6 bases each). The CDR3 loop is CASRSEGGYGIQYF. The CDR3 DNA reads as TGTGCCAGTAGATCGGAGGGGGGTTATGGCATTCAGTACTTC.